One and the same sample provided the 29 T cell receptor beta chains below, sequenced in a study of patients and donors after allogeneic stem cell transplantation. MiXCR, run by TCRdb on the RT-PCR reads, gives a single entry per CDR3 protein. The table lists approximately 150,000 distinct CDR3 sequences, 24% of them singletons. The sample consisted of blood, either unsorted or a sorted T cell fraction (not recorded which). These receptors came from a human donor who was either an allogeneic HSCT recipient or a stem cell or donor lymphocyte infusion donor (not recorded which). It is not recorded whose cells these are; they may come from a transplant donor.

The chain is built from TRBV10-3 and TRBJ2-7; 9 positions match TRBD2. V was clipped by 3 bases and J by 4 bases; unmatched bases: 4. Looked up from germline, CDR1 is ENHRY and CDR2 is SYGVKD. The CDR3 totals 14 residues. The chain's CDR3 is CAISDISGSYEQYF. CDR3 nucleotides: TGTGCCATCAGTGACATTAGCGGGAGTTACGAGCAGTACTTC.

This clonotype has a handful of counts. The rearrangement joins TRBV15 to TRBJ2-2; D uncertain. Germline V CDR1 and CDR2: LNHNV, YYDKDF (reference sequence). V lost 5 bases to trimming and J lost 0 bases, with 7 bases between them. The CDR3 is made up of 14 amino acids. CDR3 DNA: TGTGCCACCAGCCCCGCCCCGAACACCGGGGAGCTGTTTTTT. Its protein is CATSPAPNTGELFF.

The chain carries TRBV3-1 and TRBJ2-2, with TRBD2 as a possible D gene (7 bases). The V end was cut by 4 bases, the J end by 4 bases, with 16 bases between. CDR3 length: 16 residues. CDR1 and CDR2 (germline): LGHDT, YNNKEL (reference sequence). CDR3 residues: CASSLGGAAGTGELFF. The CDR3 nucleotides are TGTGCCAGCAGCCTTGGGGGGGCAGCGGGCACCGGGGAGCTGTTTTTT.

The CDR3, as DNA: TGCGCCAGCAGCTTGGCCCTCACAGCCGGAGAGACCCAGTACTTC. Residues: CASSLALTAGETQYF. The chain carries TRBV5-1 and TRBJ2-5; D gene unclear. Looked up from germline, CDR1 is SGHRS and CDR2 is YFSETQ. The CDR3 is 15 amino acids. V was trimmed by 0 bases and J by 4 bases, leaving 13 bases between them.

V and J are TRBV20-1 and TRBJ2-2; 10 nucleotides agree with TRBD2. V lost 3 bases, J lost 2 bases, and 9 bases stayed unmatched. The germline CDR1 and CDR2 sequences are DFQATT and SNEGSKA (reference sequence). The CDR3 is 17 amino acids. CDR3 loop: CSASSLLAGANTGELFF. CDR3 nucleotides: TGCAGTGCTAGTAGTCTCCTAGCGGGAGCCAACACCGGGGAGCTGTTTTTT.

This clonotype has a handful of counts. The chain combines TRBV5-1 with TRBJ2-3; TRBD2 agrees at 7 bases. The junction had 13 bases not matched to a gene; V was cut back by 1 base and J by 2 bases. Germline V gene data show CDR1 as SGHRS and CDR2 as YFSETQ. The CDR3 has 18 amino acids. CDR3 sequence reads: CASSLWGRALRITDTQYF. The CDR3 bases are TGCGCCAGCAGCTTGTGGGGGAGGGCCCTCCGTATCACAGATACGCAGTATTTT.

The V call is TRBV4-2, the J call TRBJ1-4, with a tentative D call TRBD1 (5 bases). CDR1 and CDR2 (germline): LGHNA, YNFKEQ. The V gene lost 1 base and the J gene lost 5 bases, with 8 bases spanning the gap. The CDR3 contains 14 residues. The CDR3 nucleotides read TGTGCCAGCAGCCAAGTAAGGGGCAATGAAAAACTGTTTTTT. The encoded protein is CASSQVRGNEKLFF.

The genes are TRBV20-1 and TRBJ1-3, with TRBD1 matching over 8 bases. The CDR3 length is 13 residues. V was pared by 6 bases and J by 2 bases, with 3 bases of the junction left unmatched. Germline V gene data show CDR1 as DFQATT and CDR2 as SNEGSKA (reference sequence). The CDR3 here is CSAPQGAGNTIYF. The CDR3 DNA reads TGCAGTGCGCCACAGGGGGCTGGAAACACCATATATTTT.

The CDR3 spells CASSVTSGGTDTQYF. The CDR3 DNA follows: TGTGCCAGCAGCGTTACTAGCGGGGGGACAGATACGCAGTATTTT. The gene calls are TRBV7-2 and TRBJ2-3; TRBD2 matches 12 bases. Losses at the gene ends were 5 bases for V and 3 bases for J; bases not matched to a gene: 3. The CDR3 length is 15 residues. The germline V gene has CDR1 SGHTA and CDR2 FQGNSA.

This chain connects TRBV15 to TRBJ1-5; TRBD1 agrees at 7 bases. Germline CDR1 LNHNV, CDR2 YYDKDF (reference sequence). The CDR3 contains 15 residues. The junction had 6 bases not matched to a gene; V was cut back by 1 base and J by 6 bases. The CDR3, as DNA: TGTGCCACCAGCAGAGTAACAGGGGACGGTCAGCCCCAGCATTTT. Amino acids: CATSRVTGDGQPQHF.

This clonotype was detected a few times. J is TRBJ1-2 and V is TRBV6-6, with unresolved D. Trimming removed 4 bases from V and 7 bases from J, with 19 bases in between. Germline values: CDR1 MNHNY, CDR2 SVGAGI (reference sequence). The CDR3 consists of 15 residues. Here the CDR3 reads CASSSLESTGSGYTF. CDR3 nucleotide sequence: TGTGCCAGCAGTTCCCTGGAGTCAACTGGGAGTGGCTACACCTTC.

A few counts support this clonotype. The chain joins TRBV4-2 to TRBJ1-2, with D uncertain. Looked up from germline, CDR1 is LGHNA and CDR2 is YNFKEQ. This CDR3 is built from 14 residues. V lost 1 base and J lost 7, with 13 bases in between. CDR3 in amino acids: CASSQVELQSGYTF. Here the CDR3 DNA reads TGTGCCAGCAGCCAAGTTGAGCTACAGAGTGGCTACACCTTC.

This chain connects TRBV7-6 to TRBJ2-7; D ambiguous. This CDR3 comprises 14 residues. Germline-derived CDR1 and CDR2 are SGHVS and FNYEAQ. Trimming shortened V by 2 bases and J by 3 bases, and 11 bases separated the two germline ends. The chain's CDR3 is CASSLSDPIYEQYF. CDR3 sequence (DNA): TGTGCCAGCAGCTTAAGTGACCCCATCTACGAGCAGTACTTC. Together with reference TRBV7-6 and TRBJ2-7, the CDR3 gives the full variable domain: GAGVSQSPRYKVTKRGQDVALRCDPISGHVSLYWYRQALGQGPEFLTYFNYEAQQDKSGLPNDRFSAERPEGSISTLTIQRTEQRDSAMYRCASSLSDPIYEQYFGPGTRLTVT.

This clonotype was picked up a small number of times. The V and J genes are TRBV20-1 and TRBJ2-3, with no clear D. This CDR3 is built from 13 residues. Germline V gene data show CDR1 as DFQATT and CDR2 as SNEGSKA (reference sequence). V was cut by 3 bases and J by 0 bases, with 7 bases left in between. The CDR3 coding sequence is TGCAGTGCTAGTTTTGGGAGCACAGATACGCAGTATTTT. Translating gives CSASFGSTDTQYF.

The chain carries TRBV11-2 and TRBJ2-3, with D perhaps TRBD1 (6 bases). This CDR3 is built from 16 residues. V was clipped by 5 bases and J by 4 bases, with 19 bases between them. Germline lookup yields CDR1 SGHAT and CDR2 FQNNGV. The CDR3 is CASSAYRVIGADTQYF. The CDR3 DNA reads TGTGCCAGCAGCGCGTACAGGGTAATTGGCGCAGATACGCAGTATTTT. Drawing the rest from reference TRBV11-2 and TRBJ2-3, the complete variable domain is EAGVAQSPRYKIIEKRQSVAFWCNPISGHATLYWYQQILGQGPKLLIQFQNNGVVDDSQLPKDRFSAERLKGVDSTLKIQPAKLEDSAVYLCASSAYRVIGADTQYFGPGTRLTVL.

The genes are TRBV21-1 and TRBJ1-2. TRBV21-1 is termed a pseudogene. This CDR3 spans 13 amino acids. CDR3 sequence (DNA): TGTGCCAGCAGCAAATGTCGTCAACATGGCTACACCTTC. Protein sequence: CASSKCRQHGYTF.

This clonotype occurred many times. The rearrangement links TRBV10-3 to TRBJ1-5; D not resolved. Germline V gene sequence: CDR1 ENHRY, CDR2 SYGVKD. This CDR3 is 12 amino acids long. V lost 6 bases to trimming and J lost 6 bases, with 9 bases between them. CDR3 loop: CAIRHPIQPQHF. CDR3 DNA sequence: TGTGCCATCAGGCATCCCATTCAGCCCCAGCATTTT.

This clonotype was detected only a few times. V usage is TRBV7-9 and J usage is TRBJ2-3; 9 bases align to TRBD1. CDR1 SEHNR and CDR2 FQNEAQ come from the germline V gene (reference sequence). The CDR3 is 16 residues long. The junction had 8 bases not matched to a gene; V was cut back by 6 bases and J by 1 base. CDR3 coding DNA: TGTGCCAGCAGGAGGGCCGGGACAGGGCGCACAGATACGCAGTATTTT. This translates into CASRRAGTGRTDTQYF.

CDR3 residues: CASSYGAGASTDTQYF. As DNA, the CDR3 is TGTGCCAGCAGCTACGGGGCGGGGGCCAGCACAGATACGCAGTATTTT. This chain links TRBV6-2 or TRBV6-3 with TRBJ2-3; weak D call: TRBD2 (7 bases). Germline values: CDR1 MNHEY, CDR2 SVGEGT. V lost 6 bases and J 0 bases, leaving 16 bases between the germline ends. The length of the CDR3 is 16 residues.

In this sample, this clonotype turned up a few times. The chain links TRBV10-3 to TRBJ1-1; TRBD1 aligns across 7 bases. This CDR3 has 14 residues. V was clipped by 2 bases and J by 2 bases; unmatched bases: 2. The germline gives CDR1 ENHRY, CDR2 SYGVKD. CDR3 sequence (DNA): TGTGCCATCAGTGAGGAGGGGGCTAACACTGAAGCTTTCTTT. Its translation: CAISEEGANTEAFF.

A few counts support this clonotype. This chain joins TRBV5-1 and TRBJ2-1; 7 bases fit TRBD2. The CDR3 runs to 15 residues. The germline V gene has CDR1 SGHRS and CDR2 YFSETQ. V gave up 4 bases and J gave up 8 bases; unmatched junction bases: 12. Here the CDR3 reads CASSKTSQGRDEQFF. In nucleotides, the CDR3 is TGCGCCAGCAGCAAGACTAGCCAGGGAAGGGATGAGCAGTTCTTC.

The chain combines TRBV12-3 or TRBV12-4 with TRBJ2-1; a possible D gene is TRBD2 (6 bases). This CDR3 contains 15 residues. V gave up 6 bases and J gave up 0 bases, with 12 bases separating them. CDR3 in DNA: TGTGCCAGCAGCCCTGGAGGGAGCTCCTACAATGAGCAGTTCTTC. It yields the protein CASSPGGSSYNEQFF.

The chain uses TRBV12-3 or TRBV12-4 and TRBJ2-5; 8 bases are a match to TRBD2. V was pared by 6 bases and J by 5 bases, with 14 bases of the junction left unmatched. This CDR3 contains 16 residues. The DNA for the CDR3 is TGTGCCAGCAGCAGAAGGACTAGCTCAAAGGGGGAGACCCAGTACTTC. It codes for CASSRRTSSKGETQYF.

This rearrangement joins TRBV29-1 to TRBJ2-7; no clear D gene. There are 11 residues in the CDR3. Germline CDR1 is SQVTM and CDR2 is ANQGSEA. Trimming stripped 4 bases from V and 0 bases from J, with 4 bases between. The CDR3 loop is CSVVHSYEQYF. In nucleotides, the CDR3 is TGCAGCGTTGTCCACTCCTACGAGCAGTACTTC.

This sequence joins TRBV12-3 or TRBV12-4 and TRBJ1-4; D is unresolved. This CDR3 contains 14 residues. V was cut by 6 bases and J by 7 bases, with 15 bases left in between. The CDR3 spells CASRLREYGEKLFF. CDR3 sequence (DNA): TGTGCCAGCAGGCTAAGGGAGTACGGTGAAAAACTGTTTTTT.

This clonotype has a handful of counts. This chain links TRBV20-1 with TRBJ1-1, with 12 bases aligning to TRBD1. Trimming removed 6 bases from V and 6 bases from J; junction bases left unmatched: 11. Per the germline V gene, CDR1 is DFQATT and CDR2 is SNEGSKA (reference sequence). This CDR3 has 15 amino acids. In nucleotides, the CDR3 is TGCAGTGCCCAACCGGGACAGGGGGCGGTGCCTGAAGCTTTCTTT. It yields the protein CSAQPGQGAVPEAFF.

The V and J genes are TRBV5-1 and TRBJ2-1; the match to TRBD1 covers 7 bases. The length of the CDR3 is 15 residues. V trimming: 3 bases; J trimming: 0 bases; junction bases outside the gene matches: 3. The V gene's germline CDR1 is SGHRS and CDR2 YFSETQ. The CDR3 loop reads CASSSRDSSYNEQFF. CDR3 coding DNA: TGCGCCAGCAGCTCCCGGGACAGCTCCTACAATGAGCAGTTCTTC.

The V gene is TRBV24-1, the J gene TRBJ2-2, with D tentatively TRBD2 (6 bases). Germline CDR1 is KGHDR and CDR2 is SFDVKD. This CDR3 contains 14 residues. V shed 3 bases and J shed 4 bases, with 8 bases lying between them. The CDR3 DNA is TGTGCCACCAGTGATGGAGGGGCCACCGGGGAGCTGTTTTTT. This gives the protein CATSDGGATGELFF.

There are a few counts of this clonotype. The chain is built from TRBV30 and TRBJ2-2; no clear D. The CDR3 runs 13 residues. V gave up 2 bases and J gave up 1 base, with 5 bases separating them. Germline CDR1 reads GTSNPN; CDR2 reads SVGIG (reference sequence). Written as DNA, the CDR3 is TGTGCCTGGAGTTCTGGGAACACCGGGGAGCTGTTTTTT. It specifies CAWSSGNTGELFF. The variable domain in full, with the rest retrieved from reference TRBV30 and TRBJ2-2, is SQTIHQWPATLVQPVGSPLSLECTVEGTSNPNLYWYRQAAGRGLQLLFYSVGIGQISSEVPQNLSASRPQDRQFILSSKKLLLSDSGFYLCAWSSGNTGELFFGEGSRLTVL.